This TCR beta chain was sequenced for a study of cytomegalovirus exposure and HLA in healthy donors. Study conclusions and caveats: Roughly uniform sequencing depth across donors was assumed, possibly incorrectly.

The PCR ran on 60 Vbeta and 13 Jbeta primers. Data came from immunoSEQ multiplex PCR; TCRdb stores just in-frame clones and leaves some out. This sample's clone table lists tens of thousands of clones. Worth noting for this clone: No antigen is known for it.

J lost 1 base, V lost 4 bases, and 6 bases had no gene match. Germline V CDR1 and CDR2: SGHDN, FVKESK. The CDR3 extends over 15 amino acids. The sequenced sample consisted of PBMCs. The receptor's source is a female donor in good health and CMV-seropositive. The chain has TRBV14 and TRBJ2-5, with TRBD2 matching 7 bases. This CDR3 is CASSPTGGGQETQYF. In DNA form, the CDR3 reads TGTGCCAGCAGCCCAACCGGCGGGGGCCAAGAGACCCAGTACTTC.